These T cell receptor beta chains were read from a single sample in a study of identical twins' blood T cells. MiXCR, applied by TCRdb to the 5' RACE reads, yields one record per CDR3 protein. The table has a few hundred distinct CDR3 sequences, around 70% seen once. Sequenced: PBMCs. The receptors here all came from a woman between 18 and 55 years old in good health. The CDR3 runs from the conserved cysteine through the conserved F or W. Fields, in order: V gene, J gene, clone size, D gene, CDR3 DNA, CDR3 protein. D genes are given only for firm matches. Rows give clone size only sometimes, using once, few, many, or a class for an expanded clone.

>TRBV4-1|TRBJ1-1|few|-
TGCGCCAGCAGCCAAGAGGAGGAGGACACTGAAGCTTTCTTT
CASSQEEEDTEAFF
>TRBV10-3|TRBJ1-1|-|-
TGTGCCATCAGTGGTGAAGGGAGGACTGAAGCTTTCTTT
CAISGEGRTEAFF
>TRBV5-6|TRBJ1-4|once|-
TGTGCCAGCAGCGCATCAGAAAAACTGTTTTTT
CASSASEKLFF
>TRBV10-3|TRBJ1-2|-|-
TGTGCCATCAGTGAGACGGCCGCGGGCTACACCTTC
CAISETAAGYTF
>TRBV19|TRBJ1-1|few|TRBD1
TGTGCCAGTAGAGCCGACAGGGGAGTAGCTTTCTTT
CASRADRGVAFF
>TRBV7-9|TRBJ2-3|-|-
TGTGCCAGCAGCCCTAACCCAGGAAGCACAGATACGCAGTATTTT
CASSPNPGSTDTQYF
>TRBV9|TRBJ1-2|-|-
TGTGCCAGCAGCGGTGCCGGCTACACCTTC
CASSGAGYTF
>TRBV12-3/TRBV12-4|TRBJ1-1|-|TRBD1
TGTGCCAGCAGTCGGGACAGAGGGCAAGGAGCTTTCTTT
CASSRDRGQGAFF
>TRBV4-2|TRBJ1-2|-|-
TGTGCCAGCAGCCTAGTGACAGATGGCTACACCTTC
CASSLVTDGYTF
>TRBV23-1|TRBJ1-5|-|-
TGCGCCAGCAGTCCCATCGTAAGTGACGGGGGAGAACAGCCCCAGCATTTT
CASSPIVSDGGEQPQHF
>TRBV12-3/TRBV12-4|TRBJ2-5|-|-
TGTGCCAGCAGTCCGTACCCTGGGGAGACCCAGTACTTC
CASSPYPGETQYF
>TRBV19|TRBJ1-1|-|-
TGTGCCAGTAGCCCTCTCGGGGGGAACACTGAAGCTTTCTTT
CASSPLGGNTEAFF